Below, 30 T cell receptor beta chains from the same sample are listed, as sequenced in a study of control samples from healthy donors and cancer patients. Some clones are missing from TCRdb's copy, which holds only in-frame ones; the method was immunoSEQ multiplex PCR. The sample lists just over 30,000 clones, roughly 95% occurring once. The sample comprised blood. These receptors came from a man in his fifties or sixties in good health.

The V call is TRBV6-5, the J call TRBJ1-1, with TRBD1 as a possible D gene (6 bases). Trimming cost V 4 bases and J 8 bases, with 17 bases left between them. Germline V gene sequence: CDR1 MNHEY, CDR2 SVGAGI. This CDR3 spans 14 amino acids. This CDR3 reads CASSFRQAGSEAFF. CDR3 nucleotide sequence: TGTGCCAGCAGTTTCCGACAGGCCGGATCCGAAGCTTTCTTT.

This sequence joins TRBV10-2 and TRBJ1-3, with a tentative D call TRBD1 (5 bases). The length of the CDR3 is 14 residues. Germline CDR1 and CDR2: WSHSY and SAAADI. V was trimmed by 10 bases and J by 4 bases, leaving 17 bases between them. CDR3 loop: CATLGTTTGNTIYF. The CDR3 nucleotides read TGCGCCACCCTAGGGACCACAACGGGAAACACCATATATTTT.

The CDR3 sequence: CASSPGQGSFNTEAFF. The DNA of the CDR3 is TGTGCCAGTAGCCCGGGACAGGGTAGTTTTAACACTGAAGCTTTCTTT. The gene calls are TRBV19 and TRBJ1-1; the match to TRBD1 covers 9 bases. This CDR3 has 16 amino acids. The germline CDR1 and CDR2 sequences are LNHDA and SQIVND (reference sequence). Trimming at V came to 6 bases and at J to 2 bases, leaving 10 bases not matched to a gene.

V usage is TRBV29-1 and J usage is TRBJ1-2; no clear D. With 3 bases removed from V and 2 bases from J, the gap between germline ends came to 10 bases. CDR3 size: 13 residues. The germline V gene has CDR1 SQVTM and CDR2 ANQGSEA. The CDR3, as DNA: TGCAGCGTTGACCTCGAGGGAAACTATGGCTACACCTTC. Translated: CSVDLEGNYGYTF.

The J gene is TRBJ1-2, the V gene TRBV9; 7 bases match TRBD1. The germline V gene encodes CDR1 SGDLS and CDR2 YYNGEE. The J segment lost 2 bases and the V segment lost 1 base, leaving 5 bases of the junction unmatched. The CDR3 has 15 residues. CDR3 sequence: CASSVKGTENYGYTF. The CDR3 nucleotides read TGTGCCAGCAGCGTAAAAGGGACAGAAAACTATGGCTACACCTTC. Filled out from reference TRBV9 and TRBJ1-2, the complete variable domain reads DSGVTQTPKHLITATGQRVTLRCSPRSGDLSVYWYQQSLDQGLQFLIQYYNGEERAKGNILERFSAQQFPDLHSELNLSSLELGDSALYFCASSVKGTENYGYTFGSGTRLTVV.

The chain employs TRBV28 and TRBJ2-3, with D possibly TRBD2 on 6 matching bases. V lost 4 bases and J 13 bases, leaving 15 bases between the germline ends. Germline lookup yields CDR1 MDHEN and CDR2 SYDVKM. This CDR3 region has 12 residues. The CDR3 here is CASSSTNRGEYF. The CDR3 coding sequence is TGTGCCAGCAGTTCAACAAACCGCGGGGAGTATTTT.

The gene calls are TRBV9 and TRBJ2-5; D gene uncertain. The CDR3 length is 14 residues. Trimming removed 0 bases at V and 0 bases at J, with 6 bases between. CDR1 SGDLS and CDR2 YYNGEE come from the germline V gene. The CDR3 bases are TGTGCCAGCAGCGTAGGGAATTACCAAGAGACCCAGTACTTC. It specifies CASSVGNYQETQYF.

This clone is a singleton in its sample. This chain links TRBV7-2 with TRBJ2-5; no firm D call. With 1 base removed from V and 2 bases from J, the gap between germline ends came to 11 bases. The germline CDR1 and CDR2 sequences are SGHTA and FQGNSA. The CDR3 length is 15 residues. The chain's CDR3 is CASSLGVRQQETQYF. As DNA, the CDR3 is TGTGCCAGCAGCTTAGGGGTTCGGCAGCAAGAGACCCAGTACTTC. The variable domain in full, with the rest retrieved from reference TRBV7-2 and TRBJ2-5, is GAGVSQSPSNKVTEKGKDVELRCDPISGHTALYWYRQSLGQGLEFLIYFQGNSAPDKSGLPSDRFSAERTGGSVSTLTIQRTQQEDSAVYLCASSLGVRQQETQYFGPGTRLLVL.

The chain carries TRBV30 and TRBJ1-2; the D gene is possibly TRBD1 (5 bases). CDR3 length: 13 amino acids. The V gene lost 0 bases and the J gene lost 5 bases, with 10 bases spanning the gap. The germline gives CDR1 GTSNPN, CDR2 SVGIG (reference sequence). The CDR3 loop is CAWSVDSVYGYTF. In DNA form, the CDR3 reads TGTGCCTGGAGTGTAGACAGTGTATATGGCTACACCTTC.

The chain recombines TRBV6-4 with TRBJ2-7; no definite D call. CDR1 is MRHNA, CDR2 SNTAGT, per germline. Trimming left V 0 bases short and J 7 bases short, with 7 bases between. This CDR3 has 12 amino acids. DNA of the CDR3: TGTGCCAGCAGTGACTCGTTGGGAGAGCAGTACTTC. Protein sequence: CASSDSLGEQYF.

The chain combines TRBV9 with TRBJ1-3; no clear D. Trimming took 4 bases from V and 0 from J, leaving 11 bases between them. Germline loops: CDR1 SGDLS, CDR2 YYNGEE. The CDR3 is 15 amino acids. The CDR3 nucleotides read TGTGCCAGCAGCCCCCCCCCGGGCTCTGGAAACACCATATATTTT. This sequence encodes CASSPPPGSGNTIYF. The variable domain in full, completed from reference TRBV9 and TRBJ1-3, reads DSGVTQTPKHLITATGQRVTLRCSPRSGDLSVYWYQQSLDQGLQFLIQYYNGEERAKGNILERFSAQQFPDLHSELNLSSLELGDSALYFCASSPPPGSGNTIYFGEGSWLTVV.

V and J are TRBV9 and TRBJ2-7; 7 bases fit TRBD1. The CDR3 length is 14 residues. Germline V CDR1 and CDR2: SGDLS, YYNGEE. With V trimmed by 3 bases and J by 1 base, 4 bases remained unmatched. CDR3 region: CASSAQGSSYEQYF. CDR3 coding DNA: TGTGCCAGCAGCGCACAGGGGTCTTCCTACGAGCAGTACTTC.

V usage is TRBV10-2 and J usage is TRBJ2-7, with unresolved D. The CDR3 consists of 13 residues. V was shortened by 3 bases and J by 0 bases, with 6 bases between the two germline ends. The germline CDR1 and CDR2 sequences are WSHSY and SAAADI. CDR3 protein: CASSDSSSYEQYF. DNA of the CDR3: TGCGCCAGCAGTGATTCAAGCTCCTACGAGCAGTACTTC.

The chain employs TRBV6-5 and TRBJ1-2; TRBD1 matches 7 bases. Germline V lookup: CDR1 MNHEY, CDR2 SVGAGI. The CDR3 is 15 amino acids. Trimming removed 2 bases from V and 4 bases from J; junction bases left unmatched: 7. CDR3 sequence reads: CASSYPGQAFYGYTF. The CDR3 region has the DNA TGTGCCAGCAGTTACCCCGGACAGGCCTTCTATGGCTACACCTTC.

J is TRBJ1-2 and V is TRBV4-1; 9 nucleotides align to TRBD1. The CDR3 consists of 16 residues. CDR1 and CDR2 from the germline V gene are MGHRA and YSYEKL. V shed 2 bases, J shed 5 bases, and the junction held 9 bases outside the gene matches. In DNA, the CDR3 is TGCGCCAGCAGCCAAACCCGGGACAGGGATAGGTATGGCTACACCTTC. It specifies CASSQTRDRDRYGYTF.

V and J are TRBV5-1 and TRBJ2-7; D is unresolved. V shed 2 bases and J shed 0 bases, with 12 bases lying between them. Germline V gene data show CDR1 as SGHRS and CDR2 as YFSETQ. The CDR3 covers 15 residues. The CDR3 DNA reads TGCGCCAGCAGCTTAGACGGAACCCTCTCCTACGAGCAGTACTTC. Translation gives CASSLDGTLSYEQYF.

This rearrangement joins TRBV27 to TRBJ1-5; the D gene is possibly TRBD1 (6 bases). V was clipped by 6 bases and J by 6 bases, with 18 bases between them. Germline CDR1 reads MNHEY; CDR2 reads SMNVEV (reference sequence). This CDR3 contains 15 residues. DNA for the CDR3: TGTGCCAGCAGCCTTGGGCAGGGGCAGGGTCAGCCCCAGCATTTT. Amino acids: CASSLGQGQGQPQHF.

The CDR3 here is CASSTLAGNTGELFF. Written as DNA, the CDR3 is TGTGCCAGCAGCACATTAGCGGGGAACACCGGGGAGCTGTTTTTT. The chain recombines TRBV7-2 with TRBJ2-2, with 7 positions matching TRBD2. Trimming took 5 bases from V and 1 from J; bases not matched to a gene: 4. The CDR3 has 15 amino acids. CDR1 SGHTA and CDR2 FQGNSA come from the germline V gene.

The chain is built from TRBV6-5 and TRBJ1-2; D call uncertain. Germline V gene data show CDR1 as MNHEY and CDR2 as SVGAGI. This CDR3 is 12 amino acids long. V shed 6 bases and J shed 4 bases, with 9 bases lying between them. The CDR3 here is CASRGAAYGYTF. The CDR3 DNA sequence: TGTGCCAGCAGGGGAGCAGCCTATGGCTACACCTTC.

The V gene is TRBV13, the J gene TRBJ1-6, with 8 bases aligning to TRBD1. V lost 5 bases and J lost 6; bases outside the gene matches: 6. Germline assignment: CDR1 PRHDT and CDR2 FYEKMQ (reference sequence). This CDR3 contains 15 residues. CDR3 loop: CASSPDRGGNSPLHF. CDR3 bases: TGTGCCAGCAGCCCAGACAGGGGTGGTAATTCACCCCTCCACTTT.

The V gene is TRBV7-2, the J gene TRBJ2-3; TRBD1 might be the D (5 bases). Trimming pared 1 base from V and 1 base from J, leaving 9 bases between. Looked up from germline, CDR1 is SGHTA and CDR2 is FQGNSA. The CDR3 covers 15 residues. The CDR3: CASSLGGWGTDTQYF. CDR3 nucleotide sequence: TGTGCCAGCAGCTTAGGGGGCTGGGGCACAGATACGCAGTATTTT.

The chain joins TRBV6-5 to TRBJ1-2; tentative D call: TRBD1 (6 bases). V was shortened by 2 bases and J by 8 bases, with 12 bases between the two germline ends. Germline CDR1 and CDR2: MNHEY and SVGAGI. This CDR3 comprises 13 residues. The CDR3 protein is CASSYSAGDGYTF. The CDR3 bases are TGTGCCAGCAGTTACAGTGCAGGGGACGGCTACACCTTC.

This chain uses TRBV19 with TRBJ1-2; tentative D call: TRBD1 (6 bases). CDR1 and CDR2 from the germline V gene are LNHDA and SQIVND (reference sequence). The V end was cut by 1 base, the J end by 7 bases, with 10 bases between. The CDR3 loop spans 13 amino acids. This CDR3 is CASSIVRGSGYTF. DNA of the CDR3: TGTGCCAGTAGTATAGTGAGGGGGTCTGGCTACACCTTC.

The V and J genes are TRBV6-2 or TRBV6-3 and TRBJ1-2, with D perhaps TRBD1 (6 bases). Per germline, CDR1 MNHEY and CDR2 SVGEGT. V dropped 2 bases and J dropped 5 bases, with 21 bases sitting between them. This CDR3 has 17 amino acids. CDR3: CASSYPRYRGGRYGYTF. In nucleotides, the CDR3 is TGTGCCAGCAGTTACCCGCGTTACCGAGGGGGGCGATATGGCTACACCTTC.

This sequence joins TRBV7-2 and TRBJ1-2, with 7 positions matching TRBD1. Looked up from germline, CDR1 is SGHTA and CDR2 is FQGNSA. CDR3 size: 15 residues. With 1 base clipped from V and 7 bases from J, the junction kept 9 bases outside the gene matches. The CDR3, as DNA: TGTGCCAGCAGCTTAGATCACAGGGGCGTAGGTGGCTACACCTTC. It codes for CASSLDHRGVGGYTF.

The V and J genes are TRBV2 and TRBJ1-3; weak D call: TRBD1 (6 bases). Trimming removed 5 bases from V and 2 bases from J, with 13 bases in between. The CDR3 covers 15 residues. The germline CDR1 and CDR2 sequences are SNHLY and FYNNEI. DNA of the CDR3: TGTGCCAGCAGTCGCGATACAGGGACTGGAAACACCATATATTTT. Protein product: CASSRDTGTGNTIYF.

The CDR3 region is CASSQVLAGGPPSYEQYF. CDR3 nucleotides: TGTGCCAGCAGCCAAGTCCTAGCGGGGGGGCCCCCTTCCTACGAGCAGTACTTC. The chain has TRBV3-1 (or the pseudogene TRBV3-2) and TRBJ2-7; 12 nucleotides agree with TRBD2. The CDR3 is 18 amino acids. CDR1 is LGHDT, CDR2 YNNKEL, per germline (reference sequence). V gave up 1 base and J gave up 1 base; unmatched junction bases: 8.

The rearrangement links TRBV6-5 to TRBJ1-4, with 7 nucleotides matching TRBD1. V gave up 5 bases and J gave up 5 bases; unmatched junction bases: 8. The CDR3 runs to 15 residues. The V gene's germline CDR1 is MNHEY and CDR2 SVGAGI. CDR3 sequence reads: CASSRIQTGNEKLFF. For the CDR3, the DNA is TGTGCCAGCAGTCGAATACAGACAGGGAATGAAAAACTGTTTTTT.

J is TRBJ1-3 and V is TRBV28; D gene uncertain. V was cut by 2 bases and J by 0 bases, with 5 bases left in between. From germline, CDR1 is MDHEN and CDR2 SYDVKM. The CDR3 length is 14 residues. CDR3 loop: CASSLTHSGNTIYF. In DNA, the CDR3 is TGTGCCAGCAGTTTAACCCACTCTGGAAACACCATATATTTT. Looking up the rest from reference TRBV28 and TRBJ1-3 gives the full variable domain: DVKVTQSSRYLVKRTGEKVFLECVQDMDHENMFWYRQDPGLGLRLIYFSYDVKMKEKGDIPEGYSVSREKKERFSLILESASTNQTSMYLCASSLTHSGNTIYFGEGSWLTVV.

J is TRBJ2-5 and V is TRBV7-8; 8 bases are shared with TRBD1. Germline V lookup: CDR1 SGHVS, CDR2 FQNEAQ. The CDR3 runs 14 residues. The V and J ends lost 5 bases and 3 bases, in that order; junction bases with no gene match: 5. The CDR3 DNA is TGTGCCAGCAGCCGGCCGGGACAGGAAGAGACCCAGTACTTC. It codes for CASSRPGQEETQYF.